This entry is about one T cell receptor (beta chain). What it binds is not known. UMI-labeled 5' RACE TRB cDNA libraries were prepared from the cells. One entry per CDR3 protein, without DNA, is what TCRdb gives after re-calling the 5' RACE reads. This sample's clone table lists about 150,000 distinct CDR3 sequences. This sample stems from a study of CXCR3-negative and CXCR3-positive naive CD8 T cells. Study-level results: The study found comparably high diversity in both naive subsets and much lower diversity in memory CD8+ cells. CXCR3-expressing naive cells carried TRB CDR3s more hydrophobic than those of CXCR3-negative naive cells. Naive CXCR3-positive and CXCR3-negative cells shared TRBV-TRBJ usage; memory cells diverged.

CDR1 SGHVS and CDR2 FQNEAQ come from the germline V gene. The CDR3 has 16 residues. The sequenced sample consisted of naive CXCR3+ CD8+ T cells from blood. The subset denotes: CD45RO-CCR7+CD27+CD95- naive CD8+ T cells expressing CXCR3 (TNR3+). The V and J genes are TRBV7-8 and TRBJ2-5; the D call from TCRdb, TRBD1, cannot be confirmed without DNA. This clonotype was sampled from a human donor in good health. Some clones in this sample may be carry-over from other donors' samples. The chain's CDR3 is CASSLGSGGFQETQYF. The full variable domain, rest sourced from reference TRBV7-8 and TRBJ2-5, is GAGVSQSPRYKVAKRGQDVALRCDPISGHVSLFWYQQALGQGPEFLTYFQNEAQLDKSGLPSDRFFAERPEGSVSTLKIQRTQQEDSAVYLCASSLGSGGFQETQYFGPGTRLLVL.